This T cell receptor beta chain was captured by sequencing in a study of blood T cell repertoires in COVID-19. In the study overall: Sites in the United States, Italy and Spain provided acute and convalescent COVID-19 samples.

Authors' processing steps: Reference gene primer amplification gave nucleated cell count estimates. Clones were sequenced by immunoSEQ multiplex PCR, and TCRdb holds only the in-frame ones, with some missing. V and J calls plus clone size are reproduced from that table; the DNA served to infer D and trimming. The sample consists of about 14,000 clones, less than 80% of them appearing once. This TCR came from a man in his 70s with acute or convalescent COVID-19. Sequenced: peripheral blood.

CDR3 nucleotides: TGTGCCAGCACGAGACAGATTAAGGAGACCCAGTACTTC. This gives the protein CASTRQIKETQYF. The V and J genes are TRBV6-6 and TRBJ2-5, with a weak D call TRBD1 (5 bases). Deletions cut 7 bases from V and 5 bases from J, with 14 bases between. The CDR3 has 13 amino acids. Germline assignment: CDR1 MNHNY and CDR2 SVGAGI (reference sequence).